Here is one T cell receptor beta chain with its context. These data are taken from a study of blood T cell repertoires in COVID-19. Study context: Samples came from the United States, Italy and Spain, spanning acute and convalescent COVID-19. T cells, B-cell-depleted T cells, or PBMCs provided the cDNA or gDNA that served as material.

Original data processing: Estimation of nucleated cell counts relied on the amplification of reference gene primers. Produced via immunoSEQ multiplex PCR; TCRdb's table is partial and in-frame only. V, J and clone size reflect that table, while D and trimming were determined from the DNA. The data contain about 310,000 clones, about 90% of them singletons. V lost 5 bases and J lost 6; bases outside the gene matches: 4. Germline CDR1 and CDR2: MNHNY and SVGAGI (reference sequence). The CDR3 extends over 13 amino acids. This receptor was identified in a woman in her fifties or sixties who had recovered from COVID-19. The material sequenced was peripheral blood. This chain uses TRBV6-6 with TRBJ2-1; 7 positions match TRBD2. The CDR3 DNA reads TGTGCCAGCAGTCGGACTAGGAGCAATGAGCAGTTCTTC. Translation gives CASSRTRSNEQFF.